These 23 T cell receptor beta chains originate from one sample sequenced in a study of blood T cell repertoires in COVID-19. Here immunoSEQ multiplex PCR was the method, and the copy in TCRdb shows in-frame clones only, minus some. This sample has roughly 210,000 clones, with roughly 87% found just once. Sequencing was carried out using PBMCs or T cells enriched from blood (not recorded which). Receptors originate from a man under 40 in a cohort exposed to, infected with or recovered from COVID-19 (not recorded which).

The rearrangement joins TRBV4-2 to TRBJ2-2, with D uncertain. This CDR3 has 14 residues. Trimming took 0 bases from V and 5 from J, leaving 7 bases between them. CDR1 is LGHNA and CDR2 is YNFKEQ in the germline V gene. The CDR3 reads CASSQDPATGELFF. CDR3 bases: TGTGCCAGCAGCCAAGATCCCGCGACCGGGGAGCTGTTTTTT.

The chain carries TRBV15 and TRBJ1-1, with D tentatively TRBD1 (6 bases). The CDR3 has 14 amino acids. The V gene's germline CDR1 is LNHNV and CDR2 YYDKDF (reference sequence). V shed 5 bases and J shed 1 base, with 11 bases lying between them. CDR3 residues: CATSLEQGNTEAFF. DNA for the CDR3: TGTGCCACCAGCCTAGAACAGGGGAACACTGAAGCTTTCTTT. The full variable domain, its missing parts supplied by reference TRBV15 and TRBJ1-1, is DAMVIQNPRYQVTQFGKPVTLSCSQTLNHNVMYWYQQKSSQAPKLLFHYYDKDFNNEADTPDNFQSRRPNTSFCFLDIRSPGLGDTAMYLCATSLEQGNTEAFFGQGTRLTVV.

This clone is medium-sized within its sample. The chain has TRBV5-6 and TRBJ2-7, with 7 bases that match TRBD2. The CDR3 is made up of 14 amino acids. V lost 2 bases, J lost 0 bases, and 2 bases stayed unmatched. Germline V gene data show CDR1 as SGHDT and CDR2 as YYEEEE. The CDR3 DNA reads TGTGCCAGCAGCTTTGGGACTAACTCCTACGAGCAGTACTTC. Translation: CASSFGTNSYEQYF.

This clone was seen a few times. The chain recombines TRBV7-8 with TRBJ2-3; weak D call: TRBD1 (6 bases). Germline V CDR1 and CDR2: SGHVS, FQNEAQ. With 0 bases removed from V and 2 bases from J, the gap between germline ends came to 9 bases. The CDR3 spans 15 residues. The CDR3 coding sequence is TGTGCCAGCAGCTTAGCGGGGGCCATCACAGATACGCAGTATTTT. This sequence encodes CASSLAGAITDTQYF.

The V call is TRBV13, the J call TRBJ1-3; D unclear. The V and J ends lost 1 base and 0 bases respectively, with 10 bases between them. The CDR3 runs 16 residues. CDR1 is PRHDT and CDR2 is FYEKMQ in the germline V gene (reference sequence). This CDR3 is CASSLAGMGSGNTIYF. The CDR3 region has the DNA TGTGCCAGCAGCTTAGCAGGAATGGGCTCTGGAAACACCATATATTTT. Full variable domain (rest looked up from reference TRBV13 and TRBJ1-3): AAGVIQSPRHLIKEKRETATLKCYPIPRHDTVYWYQQGPGQDPQFLISFYEKMQSDKGSIPDRFSAQQFSDYHSELNMSSLELGDSALYFCASSLAGMGSGNTIYFGEGSWLTVV.

J is TRBJ2-7 and V is TRBV10-3, with D maybe TRBD2 (6 bases). Germline CDR1 reads ENHRY; CDR2 reads SYGVKD. With 6 bases removed from V and 3 bases from J, the gap between germline ends came to 15 bases. The length of the CDR3 is 14 residues. In DNA, the CDR3 is TGTGCCATCAGAGAAAATTTGGGGGGCTACGAGCAGTACTTC. Translated, it gives CAIRENLGGYEQYF.

This clone was recorded a few times. This chain joins TRBV29-1 and TRBJ2-1; D possibly corresponds to TRBD1 (5 bases). CDR1 SQVTM and CDR2 ANQGSEA come from the germline V gene. V lost 2 bases to trimming and J lost 0 bases, with 11 bases between them. This CDR3 is built from 15 residues. Here the CDR3 reads CSVESGINSYNEQFF. CDR3 DNA sequence: TGCAGCGTTGAATCAGGGATTAACTCCTACAATGAGCAGTTCTTC.

The chain uses TRBV7-2 and TRBJ2-5; TRBD1 matches 9 bases. CDR3 length: 16 amino acids. Germline V gene lookup returns CDR1 SGHTA and CDR2 FQGNSA. Losses at the gene ends were 1 base for V and 5 bases for J; bases not matched to a gene: 8. The CDR3 reads CASSLGIGQGWETQYF. The CDR3 nucleotides read TGTGCCAGCAGCTTAGGAATTGGACAGGGGTGGGAGACCCAGTACTTC. The whole variable domain, filled in from reference TRBV7-2 and TRBJ2-5, reads GAGVSQSPSNKVTEKGKDVELRCDPISGHTALYWYRQSLGQGLEFLIYFQGNSAPDKSGLPSDRFSAERTGGSVSTLTIQRTQQEDSAVYLCASSLGIGQGWETQYFGPGTRLLVL.

The chain uses TRBV5-6 and TRBJ1-1; 8 bases align to TRBD1. The CDR3 is 15 amino acids. Germline V gene lookup returns CDR1 SGHDT and CDR2 YYEEEE. With 0 bases clipped from V and 4 bases from J, the junction kept 5 bases outside the gene matches. CDR3 bases: TGTGCCAGCAGCTTGGCAGGGGGCTCAGGCACTGAAGCTTTCTTT. This encodes CASSLAGGSGTEAFF.

This chain uses TRBV14 with TRBJ1-3; D not certain. CDR1 and CDR2 from the germline V gene are SGHDN and FVKESK. V gave up 1 base and J gave up 2 bases, with 6 bases separating them. CDR3 size: 14 residues. The CDR3 region is CASSQVRAGNTIYF. The CDR3 nucleotides read TGTGCCAGCAGCCAAGTTCGGGCTGGAAACACCATATATTTT.

This chain links TRBV27 with TRBJ2-7, with TRBD2 matching 9 bases. The junction had 9 bases not matched to a gene; V was cut back by 5 bases and J by 7 bases. CDR1 MNHEY and CDR2 SMNVEV come from the germline V gene (reference sequence). The CDR3 runs to 14 residues. CDR3 nucleotides: TGTGCCAGCAGTCCGTTAGCGGGAGCTCGAGAGCAGTACTTC. Amino acid sequence: CASSPLAGAREQYF.

The chain employs TRBV18 and TRBJ1-4; the D gene is possibly TRBD1 (6 bases). This CDR3 comprises 16 residues. The V gene lost 3 bases and the J gene lost 4 bases, with 15 bases spanning the gap. Germline V CDR1 and CDR2: KGHSH, LQKENI. The CDR3 coding sequence is TGTGCCAGCTCACCCTTCCGTTCAGGGGTTAATGAAAAACTGTTTTTT. This gives the protein CASSPFRSGVNEKLFF.

This chain links TRBV7-9 with TRBJ1-6; D gene uncertain. From germline, CDR1 is SEHNR and CDR2 FQNEAQ (reference sequence). The CDR3 spans 14 residues. Trimming cost V 5 bases and J 7 bases, with 12 bases left between them. The CDR3 here is CASSPSVENSPLHF. As DNA, the CDR3 is TGTGCCAGCAGCCCCTCGGTTGAGAATTCACCCCTCCACTTT. The entire variable domain, with the rest obtained from reference TRBV7-9 and TRBJ1-6, is as follows: DTGVSQNPRHKITKRGQNVTFRCDPISEHNRLYWYRQTLGQGPEFLTYFQNEAQLEKSRLLSDRFSAERPKGSFSTLEIQRTEQGDSAMYLCASSPSVENSPLHFGNGTRLTVT.

The rearrangement uses TRBV10-1 and TRBJ2-1, with 9 bases that match TRBD2. From germline, CDR1 is WNHNN and CDR2 SYGVQD (reference sequence). Trimming cost V 4 bases and J 7 bases; bases outside gene matches: 8. The CDR3 has 15 amino acids. The CDR3 sequence: CASSVGLAGRNEQFF. The CDR3 DNA reads as TGCGCCAGCAGTGTAGGCCTAGCGGGACGGAATGAGCAGTTCTTC.

The chain carries TRBV4-2 and TRBJ2-1, with 11 bases fitting TRBD2. CDR1 is LGHNA and CDR2 is YNFKEQ in the germline V gene. The CDR3 totals 19 residues. J lost 0 bases, V lost 2 bases, and 9 bases had no gene match. The DNA of the CDR3 is TGTGCCAGCAGCCAAAGCGGACTAGCGGGCGCGAGCTCCTACAATGAGCAGTTCTTC. It is translated as CASSQSGLAGASSYNEQFF.

This clone was counted once. The chain recombines TRBV3-1 (or the pseudogene TRBV3-2) with TRBJ2-4; D might be TRBD1 (5 bases). In germline, CDR1 is LGHDT, CDR2 YNNKEL (reference sequence). The CDR3 is 13 amino acids. Trimming took 11 bases from V and 3 from J, leaving 14 bases between them. As DNA, the CDR3 is TGTGCCGTGTCTGGACAAGACAAAAACATTCAGTACTTC. This translates into CAVSGQDKNIQYF.

The V gene is TRBV19, the J gene TRBJ2-1; 8 bases fit TRBD2. CDR3 size: 18 residues. Trimming removed 3 bases from V and 0 bases from J; junction bases left unmatched: 10. The germline V gene has CDR1 LNHDA and CDR2 SQIVND (reference sequence). The CDR3 bases are TGTGCCAGTAGTATCTCAGCGGGAGAAGTCAGCTCCTACAATGAGCAGTTCTTC. This codes for CASSISAGEVSSYNEQFF.

The chain joins TRBV11-2 to TRBJ2-7; TRBD1 matches 9 bases. V trimming: 5 bases; J trimming: 5 bases; junction bases outside the gene matches: 7. CDR1 and CDR2 from the germline V gene are SGHAT and FQNNGV. This CDR3 contains 14 residues. In nucleotides, the CDR3 is TGTGCCAGCAGCCCCGGGACAGGGACGAACGAGCAGTACTTC. Its protein product is CASSPGTGTNEQYF.

This clone was picked up one time. The chain couples TRBV18 to TRBJ1-1; the match to TRBD1 covers 11 bases. CDR1 is KGHSH, CDR2 LQKENI, per germline. V shed 4 bases and J 5 bases; nucleotides not matched to a gene: 6. CDR3 length equals 15 residues. Written as DNA, the CDR3 is TGTGCCAGCTCACTCTCCGGGACAGGGGGGACTGAAGCTTTCTTT. Protein: CASSLSGTGGTEAFF.

The rearrangement links TRBV7-2 to TRBJ1-2, with D possibly being TRBD1 (5 bases). Germline V gene sequence: CDR1 SGHTA, CDR2 FQGNSA. The CDR3 totals 17 residues. Between the trimmed V and J ends, which lost 1 base and 5 bases, there was a span of 20 bases. The CDR3 protein is CASSLDGQGSFSYGYTF. In nucleotides, the CDR3 is TGTGCCAGCAGCTTAGATGGGCAGGGATCCTTCTCTTATGGCTACACCTTC.

The V call is TRBV6-2 or TRBV6-3, the J call TRBJ2-1; 10 bases match TRBD2. V trimming: 4 bases; J trimming: 8 bases; junction bases outside the gene matches: 8. Germline CDR1 MNHEY, CDR2 SVGEGT. The CDR3 runs 15 residues. CDR3: CASSSSGRAVDEQFF. The CDR3 DNA reads as TGTGCCAGCAGTTCGAGCGGGAGGGCCGTCGATGAGCAGTTCTTC.

The rearrangement uses TRBV5-1 and TRBJ2-1, with a possible D match to TRBD2 (5 bases). V was pared by 6 bases and J by 10 bases, with 20 bases between. This CDR3 contains 14 residues. Germline CDR1 is SGHRS and CDR2 is YFSETQ. The CDR3 bases are TGCGCCAGCACCTCAGGTTTGGAGGCCTTGGAGCAGTTCTTC. Translated, it gives CASTSGLEALEQFF.

As for this clone: The same CDR3 is also encoded by other DNA sequences in this sample. The chain couples TRBV28 to TRBJ2-7, with D hard to call. This CDR3 spans 10 amino acids. V lost 8 bases, J lost 4 bases, and 6 bases lay in between. Per the germline V gene, CDR1 is MDHEN and CDR2 is SYDVKM. CDR3 DNA: TGTGCCAGCGGTCTATACGAGCAGTACTTC. Amino acid sequence: CASGLYEQYF.